This is a list of T cell receptor beta chains from one sample in a study of T cell responses to AZD1222 COVID-19 vaccine. The assay was immunoSEQ multiplex PCR, and TCRdb's table has in-frame clones only and misses some. The table records 95,000 to 100,000 clones, less than 95% of them present only once. The sample in question was peripheral blood, obtained on day 0 of AZD1222 vaccination. The source of these receptors is an adult in good health. CDR3s include the opening cysteine and the closing phenylalanine or tryptophan. A D gene is named only where the DNA matches it firmly. The size of a clone is reported for some rows only, either as once, few or many, or as a class for expanded clones.

j_call | v_call | d_call | clone_size | cdr3_aa | cdr3_nt
TRBJ1-1 | TRBV19 | NA | NA | CASSMFKGLLGMNTEAFF | TGTGCCAGTAGTATGTTTAAGGGTTTGCTAGGGATGAACACTGAAGCTTTCTTT
TRBJ2-3 | TRBV15 | NA | NA | CATSRSRGGGADTQYF | TGTGCCACCAGCAGATCCAGGGGGGGCGGGGCAGATACGCAGTATTTT
TRBJ2-2 | TRBV6-5 | TRBD2 | NA | CASKTSGGFGELFF | TGTGCCAGCAAGACTAGCGGGGGTTTCGGGGAGCTGTTTTTT
TRBJ1-1 | TRBV28 | NA | NA | CASMRGLNTEAFF | TGTGCCAGCATGAGGGGTCTGAACACTGAAGCTTTCTTT
TRBJ1-2 | TRBV5-1 | NA | few | CASSQDGTNNYGYTF | TGCGCCAGCAGCCAGGACGGGACGAATAACTATGGCTACACCTTC
TRBJ1-2 | TRBV18 | TRBD1 | once | CASSPAAGTGDGYTF | TGTGCCAGCTCACCAGCGGCTGGGACAGGGGATGGCTACACCTTC
TRBJ2-7 | TRBV10-3 | NA | NA | CAISPGANYEQYF | TGTGCCATCAGCCCAGGGGCAAACTACGAGCAGTACTTC
TRBJ1-2 | TRBV24-1 | NA | once | CATSDSNYGYTF | TGTGCCACCAGTGACAGTAACTATGGCTACACCTTC
TRBJ1-1 | TRBV28 | NA | NA | CASSLRTEAFF | TGTGCCAGCAGTTTAAGGACTGAAGCTTTCTTT
TRBJ1-6 | TRBV19 | NA | once | CASSIGTSPLHF | TGTGCCAGTAGTATTGGTACTTCACCCCTCCACTTT
TRBJ1-2 | TRBV2 | NA | once | CASSVRGDSYGYTF | TGTGCCAGCAGTGTTAGGGGAGACTCCTATGGCTACACCTTC
TRBJ1-3 | TRBV10-3 | TRBD1 | NA | CAIRTTGAGNTIYF | TGTGCCATCAGGACCACAGGGGCGGGAAACACCATATATTTT
TRBJ2-1 | TRBV21-1 | NA | NA | CASSNWSGGVYNEQFF | TGTGCCAGCAGCAATTGGAGCGGGGGAGTATACAATGAGCAGTTCTTC
TRBJ2-7 | TRBV5-6 | TRBD1 | NA | CASNRDSSYEQYF | TGTGCCAGCAACCGGGACAGTTCCTACGAGCAGTACTTC
TRBJ1-5 | TRBV13 | NA | once | CASSLGGGSNQPQHF | TGTGCCAGCAGCTTAGGCGGGGGTAGCAATCAGCCCCAGCATTTT
TRBJ1-1 | TRBV7-9 | NA | NA | CASSLRGEAFF | TGTGCCAGCAGCTTGAGGGGTGAAGCTTTCTTT
TRBJ1-1 | TRBV6-4 | TRBD1 | NA | CASSTQGGTEAFF | TGTGCCAGCAGTACTCAGGGGGGAACTGAAGCTTTCTTT
TRBJ2-1 | TRBV6-5 | NA | NA | CAIEKGANEQFF | TGTGCCATCGAAAAAGGGGCCAATGAGCAGTTCTTC
TRBJ1-2 | TRBV6-5 | TRBD1 | NA | CASSRTGVDGYTF | TGTGCCAGCAGCCGGACAGGGGTAGATGGCTACACCTTC
TRBJ1-3 | TRBV5-1 | NA | NA | CASSQNSGNTIYF | TGCGCCAGCAGCCAGAACTCTGGAAACACCATATATTTT
TRBJ2-7 | TRBV5-1 | TRBD1 | NA | CASSYRQGMSAYEQYF | TGCGCCAGCAGCTACAGACAGGGGATGTCTGCCTACGAGCAGTACTTC
TRBJ2-1 | TRBV27 | TRBD2 | NA | CASGPRGVSNNEQFF | TGTGCCAGCGGACCACGGGGGGTGTCCAACAATGAGCAGTTCTTC
TRBJ1-1 | TRBV2 | NA | NA | CASSVSGELAFF | TGTGCCAGCAGTGTCTCCGGGGAGTTAGCTTTCTTT
TRBJ1-1 | TRBV12-3/TRBV12-4 | NA | NA | CASSSGNLTEAFF | TGTGCCAGCAGTTCGGGGAACCTCACTGAAGCTTTCTTT
TRBJ2-1 | TRBV11-1 | NA | NA | CASSTQGTSSYNEQFF | TGTGCCAGCAGCACTCAGGGGACGAGCTCCTACAATGAGCAGTTCTTC
TRBJ1-1 | TRBV9 | NA | NA | CASSVEGQPTEAFF | TGTGCCAGCAGCGTAGAGGGGCAGCCCACTGAAGCTTTCTTT
TRBJ1-2 | TRBV9 | NA | NA | CASTPSTNYGYTF | TGTGCCAGCACCCCCAGTACTAACTATGGCTACACCTTC
TRBJ1-2 | TRBV24-1 | TRBD1 | NA | CATSDPLVGDRVHGYTF | TGTGCCACCAGTGACCCACTCGTCGGGGACAGGGTTCATGGCTACACCTTC
TRBJ2-1 | TRBV6-5 | NA | NA | CASRSLTRSYNEQFF | TGTGCCAGCAGATCACTGACACGCTCCTACAATGAGCAGTTCTTC
TRBJ1-4 | TRBV7-6 | NA | NA | CASSRDTDNEKLFF | TGTGCCAGCAGCCGTGACACGGATAATGAAAAACTGTTTTTT
TRBJ2-2 | TRBV24-1 | TRBD1 | NA | CATADRGKSIGELFF | TGTGCCACCGCGGACAGGGGAAAGAGTATCGGGGAGCTGTTTTTT